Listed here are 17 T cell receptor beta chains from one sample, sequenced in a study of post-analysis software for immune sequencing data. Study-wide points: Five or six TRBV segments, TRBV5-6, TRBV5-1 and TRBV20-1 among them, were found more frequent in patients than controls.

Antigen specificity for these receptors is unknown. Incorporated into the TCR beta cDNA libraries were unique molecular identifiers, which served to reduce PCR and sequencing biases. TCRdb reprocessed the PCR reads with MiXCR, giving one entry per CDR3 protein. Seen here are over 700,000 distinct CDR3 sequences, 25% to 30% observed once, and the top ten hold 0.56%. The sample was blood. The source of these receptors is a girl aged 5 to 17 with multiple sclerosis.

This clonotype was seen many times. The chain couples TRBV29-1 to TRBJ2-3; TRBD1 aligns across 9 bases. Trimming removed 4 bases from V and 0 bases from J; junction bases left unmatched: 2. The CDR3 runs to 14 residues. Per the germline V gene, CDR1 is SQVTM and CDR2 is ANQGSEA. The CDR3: CSVADRGSTDTQYF. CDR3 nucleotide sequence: TGCAGCGTTGCGGACAGGGGAAGCACAGATACGCAGTATTTT.

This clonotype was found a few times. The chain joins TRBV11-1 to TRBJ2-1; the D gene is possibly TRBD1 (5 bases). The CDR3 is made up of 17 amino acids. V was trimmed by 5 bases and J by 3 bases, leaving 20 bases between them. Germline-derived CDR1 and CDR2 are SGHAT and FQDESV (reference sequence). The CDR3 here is CASSVGAFKGLYNEQFF. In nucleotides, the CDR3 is TGTGCCAGCAGCGTGGGTGCCTTTAAGGGGCTCTACAATGAGCAGTTCTTC.

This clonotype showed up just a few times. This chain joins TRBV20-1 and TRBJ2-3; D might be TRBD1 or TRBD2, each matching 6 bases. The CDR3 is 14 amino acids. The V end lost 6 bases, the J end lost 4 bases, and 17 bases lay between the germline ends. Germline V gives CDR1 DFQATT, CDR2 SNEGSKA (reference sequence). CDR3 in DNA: TGCAGTGCCCCCTCTGGGGGCGGGGCAGATACGCAGTATTTT. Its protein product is CSAPSGGGADTQYF.

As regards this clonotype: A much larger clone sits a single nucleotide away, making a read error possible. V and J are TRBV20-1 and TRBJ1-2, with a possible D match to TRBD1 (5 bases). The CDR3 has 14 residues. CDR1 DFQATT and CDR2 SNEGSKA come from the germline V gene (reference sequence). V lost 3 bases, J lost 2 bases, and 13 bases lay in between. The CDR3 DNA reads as TGCAGTGCTAGCGGGGGGGATGACAACTATGGCTACACCTTC. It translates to CSASGGDDNYGYTF.

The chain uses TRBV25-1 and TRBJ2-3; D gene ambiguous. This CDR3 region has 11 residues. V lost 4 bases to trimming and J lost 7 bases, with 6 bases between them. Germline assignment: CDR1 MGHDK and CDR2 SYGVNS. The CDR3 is CASSGLNTQYF. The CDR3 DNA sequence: TGTGCCAGCAGTGGGTTAAATACGCAGTATTTT.

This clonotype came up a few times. Here the CDR3 reads CASSGSSGLAGASYEQYF. CDR3 nucleotide sequence: TGTGCCAGCAGCGGAAGTAGTGGACTAGCGGGAGCGTCGTACGAGCAGTACTTC. The chain recombines TRBV7-8 with TRBJ2-7; 13 bases align to TRBD2. The germline gives CDR1 SGHVS, CDR2 FQNEAQ. This CDR3 contains 18 residues. With V trimmed by 5 bases and J by 4 bases, 14 bases remained unmatched.

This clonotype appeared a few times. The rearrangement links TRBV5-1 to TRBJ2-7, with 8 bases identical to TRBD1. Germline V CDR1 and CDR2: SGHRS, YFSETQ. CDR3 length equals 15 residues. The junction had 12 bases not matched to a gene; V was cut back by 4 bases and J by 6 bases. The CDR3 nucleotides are TGCGCCAGCAGCACGGTACCTACACAGGGGGGCGAGCAGTACTTC. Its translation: CASSTVPTQGGEQYF.

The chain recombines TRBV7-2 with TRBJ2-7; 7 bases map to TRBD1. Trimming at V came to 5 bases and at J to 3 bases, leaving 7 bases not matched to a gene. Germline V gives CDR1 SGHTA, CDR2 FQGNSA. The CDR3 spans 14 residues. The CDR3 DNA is TGTGCCAGCAGCACCGAGACAGGGAACTACGAGCAGTACTTC. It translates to CASSTETGNYEQYF.

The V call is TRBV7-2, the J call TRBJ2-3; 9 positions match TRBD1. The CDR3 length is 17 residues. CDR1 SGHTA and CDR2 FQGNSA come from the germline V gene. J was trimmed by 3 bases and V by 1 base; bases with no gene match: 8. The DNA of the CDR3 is TGTGCCAGCAGCTTAGTTAGCACAGGGGGCAGGACAGATACGCAGTATTTT. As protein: CASSLVSTGGRTDTQYF. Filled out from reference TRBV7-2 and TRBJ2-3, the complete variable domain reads GAGVSQSPSNKVTEKGKDVELRCDPISGHTALYWYRQSLGQGLEFLIYFQGNSAPDKSGLPSDRFSAERTGGSVSTLTIQRTQQEDSAVYLCASSLVSTGGRTDTQYFGPGTRLTVL.

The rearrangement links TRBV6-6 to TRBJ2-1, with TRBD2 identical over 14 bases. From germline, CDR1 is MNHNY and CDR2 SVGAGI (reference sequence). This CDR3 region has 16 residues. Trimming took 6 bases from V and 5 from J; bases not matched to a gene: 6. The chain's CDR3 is CASSQGLAGVHNEQFF. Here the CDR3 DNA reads TGTGCCAGCAGCCAGGGACTAGCGGGAGTCCACAATGAGCAGTTCTTC.

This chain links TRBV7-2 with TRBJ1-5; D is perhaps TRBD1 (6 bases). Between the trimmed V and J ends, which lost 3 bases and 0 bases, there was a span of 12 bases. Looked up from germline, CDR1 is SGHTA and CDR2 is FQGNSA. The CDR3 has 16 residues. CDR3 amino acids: CASSFGQTPSNQPQHF. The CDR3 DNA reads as TGTGCCAGCAGCTTTGGACAGACCCCTAGCAATCAGCCCCAGCATTTT.

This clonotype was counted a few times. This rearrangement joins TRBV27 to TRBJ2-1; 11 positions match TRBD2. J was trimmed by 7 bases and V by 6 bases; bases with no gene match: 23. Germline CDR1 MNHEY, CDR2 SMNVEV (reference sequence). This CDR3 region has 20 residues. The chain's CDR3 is CASRSRGSGGAIGSENEQFF. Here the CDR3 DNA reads TGTGCCAGCAGATCCCGGGGTAGCGGGGGGGCAATAGGGTCCGAGAATGAGCAGTTCTTC.

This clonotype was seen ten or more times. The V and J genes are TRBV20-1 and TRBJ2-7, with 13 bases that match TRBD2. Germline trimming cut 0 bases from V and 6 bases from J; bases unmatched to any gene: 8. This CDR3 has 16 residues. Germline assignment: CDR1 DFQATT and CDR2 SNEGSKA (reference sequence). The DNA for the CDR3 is TGCAGTGCTAGAGATGCCGGACTAGCGGGAGTCAGCGAGCAGTACTTC. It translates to CSARDAGLAGVSEQYF.

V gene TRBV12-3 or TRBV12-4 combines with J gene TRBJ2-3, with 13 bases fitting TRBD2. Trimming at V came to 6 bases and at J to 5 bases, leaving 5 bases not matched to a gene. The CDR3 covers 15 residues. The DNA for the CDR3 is TGTGCCAGCAGGGGTACTAGCGGGAGGGGAGATACGCAGTATTTT. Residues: CASRGTSGRGDTQYF.

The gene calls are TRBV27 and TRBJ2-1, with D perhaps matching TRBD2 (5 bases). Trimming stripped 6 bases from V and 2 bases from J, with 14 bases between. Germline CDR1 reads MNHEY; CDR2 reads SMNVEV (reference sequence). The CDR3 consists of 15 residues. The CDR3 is CASSQTGEPYNEQFF. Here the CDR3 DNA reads TGTGCCAGCAGCCAGACTGGGGAGCCCTACAATGAGCAGTTCTTC.

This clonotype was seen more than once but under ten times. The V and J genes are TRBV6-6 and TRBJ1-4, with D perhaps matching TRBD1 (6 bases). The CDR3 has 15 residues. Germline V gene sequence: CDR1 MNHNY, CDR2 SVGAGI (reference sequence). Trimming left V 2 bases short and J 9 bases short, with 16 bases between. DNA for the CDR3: TGTGCCAGCAGTTACCCAACCCCACAGGGAAAAAAACTGTTTTTT. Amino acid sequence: CASSYPTPQGKKLFF.

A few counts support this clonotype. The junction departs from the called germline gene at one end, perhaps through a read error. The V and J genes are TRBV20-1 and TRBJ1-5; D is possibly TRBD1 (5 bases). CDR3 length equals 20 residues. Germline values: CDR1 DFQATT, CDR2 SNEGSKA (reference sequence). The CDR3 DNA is TGCAGTGCGAGAGGTGGGGACCCCCGGACGTTTTATCTTAGCAATCAGCCCCAGCATTTT. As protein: CSARGGDPRTFYLSNQPQHF.